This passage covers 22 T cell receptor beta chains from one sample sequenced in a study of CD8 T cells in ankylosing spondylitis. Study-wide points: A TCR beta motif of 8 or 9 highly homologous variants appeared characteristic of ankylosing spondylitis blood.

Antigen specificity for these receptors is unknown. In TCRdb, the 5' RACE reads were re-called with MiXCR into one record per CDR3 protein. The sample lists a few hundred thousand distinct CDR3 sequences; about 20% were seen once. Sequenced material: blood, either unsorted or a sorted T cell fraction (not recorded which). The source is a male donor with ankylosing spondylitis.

The CDR3 reads CAVVASGTTGELFF. Here the CDR3 DNA reads TGTGCAGTTGTGGCTAGCGGCACCACCGGGGAGCTGTTTTTT. The chain combines TRBV28 with TRBJ2-2; 7 nucleotides match TRBD2. The CDR3 length is 14 residues. CDR1 and CDR2 from the germline V gene are MDHEN and SYDVKM.

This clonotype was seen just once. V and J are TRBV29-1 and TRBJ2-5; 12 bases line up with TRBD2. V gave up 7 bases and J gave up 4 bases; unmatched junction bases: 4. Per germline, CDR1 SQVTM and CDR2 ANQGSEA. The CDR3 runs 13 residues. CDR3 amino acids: CSALGLAGETQYF. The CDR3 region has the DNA TGCAGCGCGCTGGGACTAGCGGGAGAGACCCAGTACTTC.

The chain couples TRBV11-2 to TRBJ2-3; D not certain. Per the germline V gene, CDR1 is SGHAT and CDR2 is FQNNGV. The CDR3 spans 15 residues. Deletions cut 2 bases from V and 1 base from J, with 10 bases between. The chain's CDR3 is CASSLFSPRTDTQYF. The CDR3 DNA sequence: TGTGCCAGCAGCTTATTTTCCCCTCGCACAGATACGCAGTATTTT.

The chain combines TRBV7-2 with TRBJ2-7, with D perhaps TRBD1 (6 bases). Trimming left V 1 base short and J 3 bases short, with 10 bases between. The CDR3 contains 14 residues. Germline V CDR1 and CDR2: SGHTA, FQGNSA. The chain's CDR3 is CASSLVVRGYEQYF. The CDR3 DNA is TGTGCCAGCAGCTTAGTTGTCAGGGGCTACGAGCAGTACTTC.

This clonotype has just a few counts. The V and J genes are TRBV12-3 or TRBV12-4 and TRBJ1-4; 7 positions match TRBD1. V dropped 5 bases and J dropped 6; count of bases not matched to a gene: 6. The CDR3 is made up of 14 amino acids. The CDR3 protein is CASSAGTDYEKLFF. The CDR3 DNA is TGTGCCAGCAGTGCCGGGACAGACTATGAAAAACTGTTTTTT.

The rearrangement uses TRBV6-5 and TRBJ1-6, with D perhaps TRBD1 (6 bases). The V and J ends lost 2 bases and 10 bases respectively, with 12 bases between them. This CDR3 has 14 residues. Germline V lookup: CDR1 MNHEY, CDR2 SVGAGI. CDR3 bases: TGTGCCAGCAGTTACCCGCGGGGGCACTCACCCCTCCACTTT. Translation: CASSYPRGHSPLHF.

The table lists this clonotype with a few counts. CDR3 bases: TGTGCCAGCAGAGTGGGGACAGAGGGCTCCGAGCAGTACTTC. Its protein is CASRVGTEGSEQYF. This chain links TRBV2 with TRBJ2-7; 7 nucleotides agree with TRBD1. V was pared by 6 bases and J by 6 bases, with 11 bases of the junction left unmatched. Per the germline V gene, CDR1 is SNHLY and CDR2 is FYNNEI. This CDR3 contains 14 residues.

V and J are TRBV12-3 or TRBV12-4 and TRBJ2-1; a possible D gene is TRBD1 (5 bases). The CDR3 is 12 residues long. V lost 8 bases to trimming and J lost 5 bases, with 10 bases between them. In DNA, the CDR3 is TGTGCCAGCCGGACATCTCACAATGAGCAGTTCTTC. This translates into CASRTSHNEQFF.

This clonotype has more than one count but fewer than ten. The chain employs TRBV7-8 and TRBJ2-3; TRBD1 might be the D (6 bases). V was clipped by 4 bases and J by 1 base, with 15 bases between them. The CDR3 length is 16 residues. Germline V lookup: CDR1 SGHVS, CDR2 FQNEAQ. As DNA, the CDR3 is TGTGCCAGCAGCTCAGGTACAGGGATCCGCACAGATACGCAGTATTTT. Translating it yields CASSSGTGIRTDTQYF.

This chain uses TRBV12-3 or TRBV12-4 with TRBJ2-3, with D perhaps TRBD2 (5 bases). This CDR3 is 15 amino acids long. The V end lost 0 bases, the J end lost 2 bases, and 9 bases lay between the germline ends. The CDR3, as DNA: TGTGCCAGCAGTTTAGCGGGAGTGAACACAGATACGCAGTATTTT. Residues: CASSLAGVNTDTQYF.

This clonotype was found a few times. The CDR3 DNA reads as TGCGCCAGCAGCCAAGATATGACACTTAGCACAGATACGCAGTATTTT. It specifies CASSQDMTLSTDTQYF. This chain links TRBV4-3 with TRBJ2-3; no reliable D call. Trimming removed 0 bases at V and 0 bases at J, with 10 bases between. Germline CDR1 LGHNA, CDR2 YSLEER. This CDR3 has 16 amino acids.

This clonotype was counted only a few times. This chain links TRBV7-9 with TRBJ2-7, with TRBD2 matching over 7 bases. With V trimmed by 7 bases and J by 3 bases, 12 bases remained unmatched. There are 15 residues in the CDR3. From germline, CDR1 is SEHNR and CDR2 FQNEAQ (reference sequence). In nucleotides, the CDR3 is TGTGCCAGCACCCTTGGGGGAGGGGCGAGCTACGAGCAGTACTTC. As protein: CASTLGGGASYEQYF.

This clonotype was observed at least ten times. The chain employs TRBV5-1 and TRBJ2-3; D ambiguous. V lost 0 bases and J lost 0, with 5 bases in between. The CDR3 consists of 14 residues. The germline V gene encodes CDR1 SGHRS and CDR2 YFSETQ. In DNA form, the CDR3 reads TGCGCCAGCAGCTTGGAAAGTAGCACAGATACGCAGTATTTT. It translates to CASSLESSTDTQYF.

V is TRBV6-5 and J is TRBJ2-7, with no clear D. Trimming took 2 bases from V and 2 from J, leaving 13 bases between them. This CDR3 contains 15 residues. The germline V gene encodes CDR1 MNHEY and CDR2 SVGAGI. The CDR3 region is CASSYVFVGAYEQYF. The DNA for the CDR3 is TGTGCCAGCAGTTACGTCTTTGTCGGTGCCTACGAGCAGTACTTC.

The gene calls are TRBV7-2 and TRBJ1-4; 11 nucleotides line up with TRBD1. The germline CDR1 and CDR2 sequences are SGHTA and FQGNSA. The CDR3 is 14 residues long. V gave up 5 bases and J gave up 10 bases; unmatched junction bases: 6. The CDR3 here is CASSQGQGVGKLFF. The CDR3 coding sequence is TGTGCCAGCAGCCAGGGACAGGGGGTCGGAAAACTGTTTTTT.

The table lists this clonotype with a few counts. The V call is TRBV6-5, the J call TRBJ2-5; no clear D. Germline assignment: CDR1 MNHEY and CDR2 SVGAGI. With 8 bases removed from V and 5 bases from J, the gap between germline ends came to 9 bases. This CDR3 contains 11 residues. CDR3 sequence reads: CASRRGETQYF. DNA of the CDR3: TGTGCCAGCCGCCGTGGGGAGACCCAGTACTTC.

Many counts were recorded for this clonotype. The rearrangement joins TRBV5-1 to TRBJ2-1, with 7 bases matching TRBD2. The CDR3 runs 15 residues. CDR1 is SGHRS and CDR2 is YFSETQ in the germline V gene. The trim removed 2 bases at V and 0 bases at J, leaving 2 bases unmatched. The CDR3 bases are TGCGCCAGCAGCTTTCAGCGGGACTCCTACAATGAGCAGTTCTTC. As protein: CASSFQRDSYNEQFF.

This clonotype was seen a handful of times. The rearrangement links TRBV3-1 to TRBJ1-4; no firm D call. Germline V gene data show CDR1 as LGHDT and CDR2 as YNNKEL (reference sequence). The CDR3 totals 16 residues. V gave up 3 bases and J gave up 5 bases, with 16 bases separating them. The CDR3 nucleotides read TGTGCCAGCAGCCAGACCGCAAGAGGTCCAAATGAAAAACTGTTTTTT. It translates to CASSQTARGPNEKLFF.

CDR3 DNA sequence: TGTGCCAGCAGTCCGGACACCACGAACACCGGGGAGCTGTTTTTT. Protein product: CASSPDTTNTGELFF. The J gene is TRBJ2-2, the V gene TRBV12-3 or TRBV12-4, with D perhaps TRBD1 (5 bases). The CDR3 spans 15 residues. Between the trimmed V and J ends, which lost 5 bases and 0 bases, there was a span of 10 bases.

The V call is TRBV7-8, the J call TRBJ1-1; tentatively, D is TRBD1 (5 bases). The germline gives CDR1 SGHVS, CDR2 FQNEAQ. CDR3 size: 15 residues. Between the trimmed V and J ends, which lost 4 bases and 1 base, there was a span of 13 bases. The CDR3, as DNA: TGTGCCAGCAGCTCTTCGACAGTACGGAACACTGAAGCTTTCTTT. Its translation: CASSSSTVRNTEAFF.

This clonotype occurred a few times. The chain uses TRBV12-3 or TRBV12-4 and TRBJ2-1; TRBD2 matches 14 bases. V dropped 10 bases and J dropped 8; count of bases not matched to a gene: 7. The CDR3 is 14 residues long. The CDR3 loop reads CATGLAGGIYEQFF. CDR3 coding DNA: TGTGCCACCGGACTAGCGGGGGGTATCTATGAGCAGTTCTTC.

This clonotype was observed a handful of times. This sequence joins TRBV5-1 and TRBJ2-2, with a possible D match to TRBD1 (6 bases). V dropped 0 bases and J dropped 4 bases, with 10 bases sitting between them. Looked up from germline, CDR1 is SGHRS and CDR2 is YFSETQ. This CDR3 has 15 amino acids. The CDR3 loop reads CASSLDRDRTGELFF. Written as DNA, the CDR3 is TGCGCCAGCAGCTTGGACAGGGATCGCACCGGGGAGCTGTTTTTT.